This T cell receptor beta chain was captured in a study of OX40 agonist ivuxolimab in advanced cancers. Study context: An anti-OX40 (CD134) antibody with agonistic activity, ivuxolimab, was administered to patients.

Regarding this clone: Its antigen is still unknown.

Findings and limits, study-wide: Expanded clones were, on average, more numerous among CD8+ T cells than CD4+.

Peripheral blood came from all dose cohorts at three timepoints. Sequencing was performed with immunoSEQ multiplex PCR; in TCRdb, only in-frame clones are kept and a portion is missing. This sample has approximately 61,000 clones, with around nine tenths found just once. The sequence derives from an adult with an advanced solid tumor such as melanoma, head and neck, liver or kidney cancer. Sequences were derived from CD4+ or CD8+ T cells sorted from blood, sampled in a trial of the OX40 agonist ivuxolimab.

CDR3 DNA sequence: TGTGCCAGCACCATAATAGGGGGCGGGACGAGGGATACGCAGTATTTT. This gives the protein CASTIIGGGTRDTQYF. The chain links TRBV27 to TRBJ2-3; a weak D match, TRBD1 (7 bases). Trimming cost V 7 bases and J 6 bases, with 23 bases left between them. The CDR3 covers 16 residues. The germline V gene encodes CDR1 MNHEY and CDR2 SMNVEV (reference sequence).